These T cell receptor beta chains were read from a single sample in a study of vaccination and CD4 T cells after COVID-19. What these receptors recognize is not known. MiXCR, run by TCRdb on the PCR reads, gives a single entry per CDR3 protein. The sample holds around 20,000 distinct CDR3 sequences; 44% are singletons and the top ten take 17%. Material: CD4+ T cells from blood, cultured in vitro, obtained about 7 months after SARS-CoV-2 vaccination. The receptors were gathered from a human donor who had recovered from COVID-19. Both conserved end residues are part of each CDR3. D genes are given only for firm matches. Size values are once, few and many counts, or a class for expanded clones, and some rows have none.

V,J,size,D,DNA,CDR3
TRBV7-2,TRBJ2-7,.,.,TGTGCCAGCAGCTTAGAAGCGTACACCTACGAGCAGTACTTC,CASSLEAYTYEQYF
TRBV6-4,TRBJ2-2,.,TRBD2,TGTGCCAGCAGTAGATTCCCTAGCGGAAACAACACCGGGGAGCTGTTTTTT,CASSRFPSGNNTGELFF
TRBV2,TRBJ1-5,.,.,TGTGCCAGCAGTGTCGGGGGGAACGATCAGCCCCAGCATTTT,CASSVGGNDQPQHF
TRBV20-1,TRBJ2-3,.,TRBD1,TGCAGTGCTAGAGGGACAGGGGGCACAGATACGCAGTATTTT,CSARGTGGTDTQYF
TRBV20-1,TRBJ1-1,.,.,TGCAGTGCTAGGGCAGGACCGAACACTGAAGCTTTCTTT,CSARAGPNTEAFF
TRBV5-4,TRBJ2-7,.,TRBD1,TGTGCCAGCAGCGAAGGGACAGGGGCAAGTTACGAGCAGTACTTC,CASSEGTGASYEQYF
TRBV7-9,TRBJ2-5,medium-sized,.,TGTGCCAGCAGCTTACAGGGTGGGGACCAAGAGACCCAGTACTTC,CASSLQGGDQETQYF
TRBV30,TRBJ1-1,.,TRBD1,TGTGCCTGGAGTGGTGGCAGGGGGACTGAAGCTTTCTTT,CAWSGGRGTEAFF
TRBV20-1,TRBJ2-1,.,TRBD1,TGCAGTGCTCGAAGGAAACCGGGACAGGGCGAGACTAGCTCCTACAATGAGCAGTTCTTC,CSARRKPGQGETSSYNEQFF
TRBV7-6,TRBJ2-5,few,.,TGTGCTAGCAGCCCTTATTCGGGACAAGGCCAAGAGACCCAGTACTTC,CASSPYSGQGQETQYF
TRBV5-4,TRBJ1-5,.,.,TGTGTCCTTGGCGGCGACGATAGCAATCAGCCCCAGCATTTT,CVLGGDDSNQPQHF